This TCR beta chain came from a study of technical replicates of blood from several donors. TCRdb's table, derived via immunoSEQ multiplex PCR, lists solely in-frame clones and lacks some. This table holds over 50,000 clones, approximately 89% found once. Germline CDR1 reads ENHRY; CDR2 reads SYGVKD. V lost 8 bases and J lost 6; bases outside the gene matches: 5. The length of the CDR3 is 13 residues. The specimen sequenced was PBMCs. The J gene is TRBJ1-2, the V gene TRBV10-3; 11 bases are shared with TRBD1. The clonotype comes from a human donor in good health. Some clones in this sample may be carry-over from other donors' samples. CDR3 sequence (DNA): TGTGCCATCCATGGGACAGGGGGAGATGGCTACACCTTC. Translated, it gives CAIHGTGGDGYTF.